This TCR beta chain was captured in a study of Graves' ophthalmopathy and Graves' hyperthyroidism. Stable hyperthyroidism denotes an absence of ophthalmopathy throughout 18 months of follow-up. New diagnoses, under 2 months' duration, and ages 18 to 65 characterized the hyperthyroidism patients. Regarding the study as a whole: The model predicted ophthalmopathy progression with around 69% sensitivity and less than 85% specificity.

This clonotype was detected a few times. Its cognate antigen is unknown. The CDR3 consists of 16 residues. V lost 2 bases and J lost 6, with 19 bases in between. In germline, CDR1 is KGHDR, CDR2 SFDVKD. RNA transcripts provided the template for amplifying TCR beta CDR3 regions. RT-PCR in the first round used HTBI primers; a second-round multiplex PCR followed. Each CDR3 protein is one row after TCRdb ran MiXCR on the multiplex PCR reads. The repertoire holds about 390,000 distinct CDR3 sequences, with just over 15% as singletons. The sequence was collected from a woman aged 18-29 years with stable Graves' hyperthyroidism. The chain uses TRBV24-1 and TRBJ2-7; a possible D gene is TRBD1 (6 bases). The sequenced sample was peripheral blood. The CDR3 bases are TGTGCCACCAGTGATTCGCAACAGGGAACCCCGGGCGAGCAGTACTTC. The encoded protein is CATSDSQQGTPGEQYF.